The 24 T cell receptor beta chains below come from one sample, sequenced in a study of human T cells and chemical hapten exposure. Time point defined: pre-sensitization, week 0. The sample's treatment: therapeutic diphenylcyclopropenone sensitization with weekly scalp DPC. TCRdb redid the calling of the RACE reads with MiXCR, one entry per CDR3 protein. The table shows tens of thousands of distinct CDR3 sequences, with about 7.4% occurring only once. The specimen was whole blood, collected in connection with sensitization to the hapten diphenylcyclopropenone (DPC). These receptors were obtained from a woman between 50 and 59 years old with alopecia areata. Some clones in this sample may be carry-over from other donors' samples.

In this sample, this clonotype turned up many times. V usage is TRBV18 and J usage is TRBJ2-3; D call uncertain. Germline V CDR1 and CDR2: KGHSH, LQKENI. There are 17 residues in the CDR3. The V end lost 0 bases, the J end lost 0 bases, and 13 bases lay between the germline ends. CDR3 coding DNA: TGTGCCAGCTCACCACCCGGGCACGGAAAGAGCACAGATACGCAGTATTTT. Protein: CASSPPGHGKSTDTQYF.

The rearrangement uses TRBV10-1 and TRBJ2-2; D is unresolved. CDR3 length: 12 amino acids. The V end lost 8 bases, the J end lost 6 bases, and 10 bases lay between the germline ends. Per the germline V gene, CDR1 is WNHNN and CDR2 is SYGVQD (reference sequence). The CDR3 nucleotides are TGCGCCAGCCGACCAGAGGCCGGGGAGCTGTTTTTT. This gives the protein CASRPEAGELFF.

This clonotype was observed a few times. This rearrangement joins TRBV10-3 to TRBJ2-1, with TRBD2 matching 8 bases. CDR1 is ENHRY, CDR2 SYGVKD, per germline. V shed 2 bases and J 0 bases; nucleotides not matched to a gene: 0. The CDR3 spans 15 residues. For the CDR3, the DNA is TGTGCCATCAGTGAGGCGGGAGGCTCCTACAATGAGCAGTTCTTC. It encodes CAISEAGGSYNEQFF.

This clonotype was seen many times. This sequence joins TRBV2 and TRBJ2-7, with 14 bases that match TRBD2. Germline V lookup: CDR1 SNHLY, CDR2 FYNNEI. Losses at the gene ends were 8 bases for V and 9 bases for J; bases not matched to a gene: 6. The length of the CDR3 is 13 residues. The CDR3 bases are TGTGCCAGCCGGGGGACTAGCGGGAGCGGGCAGTACTTC. Amino acids: CASRGTSGSGQYF.

This clonotype was picked up many times. V usage is TRBV29-1 and J usage is TRBJ2-7, with a weak D call TRBD1 (6 bases). The CDR3 loop spans 14 amino acids. The germline V gene encodes CDR1 SQVTM and CDR2 ANQGSEA. V lost 7 bases and J lost 7, with 23 bases in between. The CDR3 bases are TGCAGCGCCCGAGGGGGATTCGGTCTGGAGGAGCAGTACTTC. This codes for CSARGGFGLEEQYF.

This clonotype has ten or more counts. J is TRBJ1-1 and V is TRBV4-2, with a weak D call TRBD1 (5 bases). This CDR3 has 16 amino acids. Trimming took 3 bases from V and 0 from J, leaving 14 bases between them. Germline assignment: CDR1 LGHNA and CDR2 YNFKEQ. The CDR3 DNA sequence: TGTGCCAGCAGCCAGATTTTGGGACGGCTGAACACTGAAGCTTTCTTT. Translated: CASSQILGRLNTEAFF.

This clonotype was picked up many times. This chain connects TRBV3-1 to TRBJ2-3; D remains unclear. CDR1 and CDR2 from the germline V gene are LGHDT and YNNKEL (reference sequence). This CDR3 region has 14 residues. With 1 base removed from V and 6 bases from J, the gap between germline ends came to 11 bases. Written as DNA, the CDR3 is TGTGCCAGCAGCCAAGGAGCCTCCGTGGATACGCAGTATTTT. Amino acids: CASSQGASVDTQYF.

This clonotype came up many times. Germline and junction disagree at one end, which may indicate a read error. The genes are TRBV7-7 and TRBJ2-1; 7 positions agree with TRBD2. CDR3 size: 14 residues. Germline values: CDR1 SSHAT, CDR2 FNYEAQ (reference sequence). CDR3 amino acids: CASSSAGRWNEQFF. The CDR3 DNA reads as TGTGCTAGCAGCTCAGCGGGAAGGTGGAATGAGCAGTTCTTC.

This clonotype was recorded many times. This rearrangement joins TRBV25-1 to TRBJ1-2; D not resolved. The V and J ends lost 6 bases and 5 bases respectively, with 13 bases between them. CDR1 is MGHDK, CDR2 SYGVNS, per germline. The CDR3 is 13 residues long. CDR3 sequence (DNA): TGTGCCAGCAGCCCGGCAGGACTATATGGCTACACCTTC. Its translation is CASSPAGLYGYTF.

This clonotype was detected only once. V is TRBV29-1 and J is TRBJ2-5, with 11 bases that match TRBD2. Germline assignment: CDR1 SQVTM and CDR2 ANQGSEA. The CDR3 extends over 15 amino acids. The junction had 6 bases not matched to a gene; V was cut back by 6 bases and J by 0 bases. The CDR3 sequence is CSVRRLAGNQETQYF. DNA for the CDR3: TGCAGCGTCCGCCGACTAGCGGGAAACCAAGAGACCCAGTACTTC.

This clonotype came up many times. The chain is built from TRBV6-2 or TRBV6-3 and TRBJ2-7; D perhaps matches TRBD1 (6 bases). CDR3 size: 15 residues. In germline, CDR1 is MNHEY, CDR2 SVGEGT. Trimming pared 0 bases from V and 3 bases from J, leaving 12 bases between. The CDR3 DNA sequence: TGTGCCAGCAGTTACTCGCCTGGACAGATCTACGAGCAGTACTTC. As protein: CASSYSPGQIYEQYF.

In this sample, this clonotype turned up many times. The chain carries TRBV20-1 and TRBJ1-1; D is unresolved. V lost 3 bases to trimming and J lost 11 bases, with 13 bases between them. Germline V gene data show CDR1 as DFQATT and CDR2 as SNEGSKA (reference sequence). The CDR3 loop spans 11 amino acids. CDR3 in amino acids: CSARRIGDAFF. The DNA of the CDR3 is TGCAGTGCTAGGAGGATCGGTGATGCTTTCTTT.

The sample holds many counts of this clonotype. The chain has TRBV12-3 or TRBV12-4 and TRBJ1-5; D gene unclear. There are 12 residues in the CDR3. Trimming shortened V by 6 bases and J by 5 bases, and 8 bases separated the two germline ends. CDR3 nucleotides: TGTGCCAGCAGCTTCCAGTATCAGCCCCAGCATTTT. It encodes CASSFQYQPQHF.

This clonotype was counted at least ten times. The chain carries TRBV7-2 and TRBJ2-3; D remains ambiguous. The length of the CDR3 is 13 residues. Per the germline V gene, CDR1 is SGHTA and CDR2 is FQGNSA. Trimming shortened V by 5 bases and J by 5 bases, and 11 bases separated the two germline ends. The CDR3 DNA follows: TGTGCCAGCAGCCTTAGCCCGGGAGATACGCAGTATTTT. It translates to CASSLSPGDTQYF.

The rearrangement joins TRBV9 to TRBJ2-7; D perhaps matches TRBD1 (6 bases). This CDR3 has 14 residues. With 0 bases removed from V and 5 bases from J, the gap between germline ends came to 12 bases. Germline V gene data show CDR1 as SGDLS and CDR2 as YYNGEE. The CDR3 DNA is TGTGCCAGCAGCGTAGAGGGGGAACGCGACGAGCAGTACTTC. Protein sequence: CASSVEGERDEQYF.

The chain carries TRBV6-5 and TRBJ1-1, with 8 bases aligning to TRBD1. Unmatched junction bases numbered 8, after V lost 4 bases and J lost 4 bases. This CDR3 has 15 amino acids. Germline V gene lookup returns CDR1 MNHEY and CDR2 SVGAGI. The CDR3 spells CASSSPRQGLTEAFF. The CDR3 DNA is TGTGCCAGCAGTTCTCCCCGACAGGGGCTCACTGAAGCTTTCTTT.

This chain joins TRBV5-4 and TRBJ2-5, with D perhaps matching TRBD1 (5 bases). The V end was cut by 4 bases, the J end by 4 bases, with 8 bases between. This CDR3 spans 12 amino acids. Per the germline V gene, CDR1 is SGHNT and CDR2 is YYREEE (reference sequence). CDR3 bases: TGTGCCAGCAGCCTCGACAGAGAGACCCAGTACTTC. Its protein is CASSLDRETQYF.

The chain uses TRBV6-5 and TRBJ2-1; TRBD1 matches 8 bases. The germline CDR1 and CDR2 sequences are MNHEY and SVGAGI. Unmatched junction bases numbered 9, after V lost 5 bases and J lost 0 bases. The CDR3 is 17 amino acids. CDR3 in DNA: TGTGCCAGCAGTGACCGGGACAGGTCCTACTCCTACAATGAGCAGTTCTTC. Protein product: CASSDRDRSYSYNEQFF.

In its sample, this clonotype was seen a few times. This chain uses TRBV5-1 with TRBJ2-1; D is ambiguous. The germline gives CDR1 SGHRS, CDR2 YFSETQ. V lost 7 bases, J lost 10 bases, and 9 bases lay in between. The CDR3 loop spans 10 amino acids. In nucleotides, the CDR3 is TGCGCCAGCCCCCTGGGGGAGCAGTTCTTC. Translated, it gives CASPLGEQFF.

This clonotype was counted many times. The chain links TRBV7-6 to TRBJ2-3, with TRBD2 matching over 8 bases. V lost 1 base and J lost 3; bases outside the gene matches: 6. This CDR3 has 16 amino acids. The germline gives CDR1 SGHVS, CDR2 FNYEAQ. The CDR3 DNA sequence: TGTGCCAGCAGCTTAGAACAGGCGGGAGGAACAGATACGCAGTATTTT. This codes for CASSLEQAGGTDTQYF.

The rearrangement joins TRBV7-2 to TRBJ2-5, with unresolved D. V was clipped by 5 bases and J by 5 bases, with 15 bases between them. The CDR3 has 14 residues. Germline CDR1 reads SGHTA; CDR2 reads FQGNSA. CDR3 bases: TGTGCCAGCAGCCCCTCCATAGGAGAGGAGACCCAGTACTTC. It codes for CASSPSIGEETQYF.

This clonotype was counted many times. J is TRBJ2-7 and V is TRBV20-1; 12 bases align to TRBD2. The CDR3 is made up of 14 amino acids. In germline, CDR1 is DFQATT, CDR2 SNEGSKA (reference sequence). Germline trimming cut 7 bases from V and 5 bases from J; bases unmatched to any gene: 9. The chain's CDR3 is CSVGLAGGPHEQYF. For the CDR3, the DNA is TGCAGTGTAGGGCTAGCGGGAGGGCCCCACGAGCAGTACTTC.

Many counts were recorded for this clonotype. This chain joins TRBV18 and TRBJ1-3; 10 bases match TRBD1. The CDR3 loop spans 18 amino acids. V shed 2 bases and J 2 bases; nucleotides not matched to a gene: 9. Germline loops: CDR1 KGHSH, CDR2 LQKENI. The DNA for the CDR3 is TGTGCCAGCTCACCAATCGGCACGGGACAGGGGCCTGGAAACACCATATATTTT. Translating gives CASSPIGTGQGPGNTIYF.

This clonotype showed up many times. The chain recombines TRBV12-3 or TRBV12-4 with TRBJ2-5; D not certain. Trimming took off 5 bases at V and 4 bases at J, with 11 bases between the two ends. The CDR3 runs 13 residues. The DNA of the CDR3 is TGTGCCAGCAGTGCCGTTCCCTCAGAGACCCAGTACTTC. Translation: CASSAVPSETQYF.